This T cell receptor beta chain was sequenced during a study of lymphopenia after photon versus proton radiotherapy. The study's findings and limits: In patients who died, overall survival fell as post-nadir TCR diversity dropped more.

Comments on this clone: Its antigen is currently unknown.

Generated by immunoSEQ multiplex PCR, the TCRdb table keeps only in-frame clones and is missing some. The data hold roughly 29,000 clones, with approximately 90% observed a single time. The V gene end was trimmed by 2 bases and the J gene end by 1 base; junction bases not matched to a gene: 9. The CDR3 has 17 amino acids. Looked up from germline, CDR1 is ENHRY and CDR2 is SYGVKD. The genes are TRBV10-3 and TRBJ1-1; 8 nucleotides match TRBD1. This material consisted of peripheral blood, taken from a patient treated with proton-based radiotherapy. This clonotype was obtained from a woman between 55 and 75 years old with cholangiocarcinoma. Some clones in this sample may be carry-over from other donors' samples. The CDR3 nucleotides read TGTGCCATCAGTGAGCCAGGGGGCGCAAACGGGAACACTGAAGCTTTCTTT. Translated: CAISEPGGANGNTEAFF.